This TCR beta chain is drawn from a study of human T cells and chemical hapten exposure. TCRdb processed the RACE reads anew with MiXCR; each CDR3 protein has one entry. This table has 150,000 to 200,000 distinct CDR3 sequences, about 22% appearing once. Time point defined: patch test 3, about 24 weeks after DPC sensitization. Treatment given: therapeutic diphenylcyclopropenone sensitization with weekly scalp DPC. The sequencing used whole blood, collected in connection with sensitization to the hapten diphenylcyclopropenone (DPC). The clonotype was recovered from a woman in her forties with alopecia areata. Some clones in this sample may be carry-over from other donors' samples.

DNA for the CDR3: TGTGCCAGCAGTTTTGCCAGGGATCAGCCCCAGCATTTT. Its protein is CASSFARDQPQHF. The J gene is TRBJ1-5, the V gene TRBV12-3 or TRBV12-4; maybe TRBD1 (5 bases). Trimming shortened V by 3 bases and J by 5 bases, and 8 bases separated the two germline ends. The CDR3 totals 13 residues.